The present TCR beta chain was sequenced within a study of OX40 agonist ivuxolimab in advanced cancers. Study context: A male proportion of around 86% was recorded, with mean age around 62 years and range 23 to 79. The study's findings and limits: Fewer expanded clones were found on average in CD4+ than in CD8+ T cells.

The CDR3 runs to 15 residues. V lost 2 bases to trimming and J lost 2 bases; unmatched junction nucleotides: 4. Germline V CDR1 and CDR2: SGDLS, YYNGEE. Note on this clone: Its cognate antigen is unknown. The sample contains more than one DNA sequence encoding this CDR3.

Only in-frame clones appear in the TCRdb table, and some are missing; sequencing was by immunoSEQ multiplex PCR. The sample has approximately 87,000 clones; more than 85% are singletons. The timepoints at which blood was sampled were baseline, cycle 4 day 1, and cycle 7 day 1. The TCR originated in an adult with an advanced solid tumor such as melanoma, head and neck, liver or kidney cancer. This sample comprised CD4+ or CD8+ T cells sorted from blood, obtained in a trial of the OX40 agonist ivuxolimab. The chain joins TRBV9 to TRBJ2-5, with TRBD2 identical over 9 bases. This CDR3 is CASSVGSGRQETQYF. The DNA for the CDR3 is TGTGCCAGCAGCGTCGGTAGCGGGAGACAAGAGACCCAGTACTTC.